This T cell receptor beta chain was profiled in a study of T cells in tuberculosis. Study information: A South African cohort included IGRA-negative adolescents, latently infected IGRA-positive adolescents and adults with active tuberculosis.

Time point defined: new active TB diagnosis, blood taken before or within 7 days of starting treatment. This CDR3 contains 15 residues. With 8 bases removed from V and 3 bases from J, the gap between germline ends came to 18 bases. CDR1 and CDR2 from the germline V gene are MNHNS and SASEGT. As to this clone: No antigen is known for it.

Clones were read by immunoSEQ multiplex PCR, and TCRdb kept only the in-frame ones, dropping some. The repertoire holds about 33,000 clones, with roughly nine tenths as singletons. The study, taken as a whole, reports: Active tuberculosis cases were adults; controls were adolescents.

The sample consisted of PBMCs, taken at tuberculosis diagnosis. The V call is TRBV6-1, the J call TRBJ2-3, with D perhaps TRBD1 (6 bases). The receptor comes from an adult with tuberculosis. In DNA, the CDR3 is TGTGCCAGCCGGTTTCGAGGACAGAATACAGATACGCAGTATTTT. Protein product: CASRFRGQNTDTQYF.